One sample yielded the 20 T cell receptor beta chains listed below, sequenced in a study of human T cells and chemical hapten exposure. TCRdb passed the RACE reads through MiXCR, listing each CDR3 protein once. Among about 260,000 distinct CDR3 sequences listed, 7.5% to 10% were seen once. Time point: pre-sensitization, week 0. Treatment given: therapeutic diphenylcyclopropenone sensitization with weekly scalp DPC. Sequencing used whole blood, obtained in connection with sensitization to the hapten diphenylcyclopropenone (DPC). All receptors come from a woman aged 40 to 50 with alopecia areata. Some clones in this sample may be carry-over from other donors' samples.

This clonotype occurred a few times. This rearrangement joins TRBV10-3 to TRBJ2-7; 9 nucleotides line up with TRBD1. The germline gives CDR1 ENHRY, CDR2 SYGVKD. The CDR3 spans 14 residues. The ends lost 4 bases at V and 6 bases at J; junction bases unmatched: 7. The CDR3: CAISGGTGRGEQYF. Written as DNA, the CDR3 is TGTGCCATCAGTGGGGGGACAGGGCGCGGCGAGCAGTACTTC.

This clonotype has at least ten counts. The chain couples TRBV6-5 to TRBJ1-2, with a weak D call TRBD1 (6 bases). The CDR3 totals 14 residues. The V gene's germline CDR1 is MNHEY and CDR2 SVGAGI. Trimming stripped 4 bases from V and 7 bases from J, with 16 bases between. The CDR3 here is CASSSLQGGRGYTF. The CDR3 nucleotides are TGTGCCAGCAGTTCCCTACAGGGAGGACGTGGCTACACCTTC.

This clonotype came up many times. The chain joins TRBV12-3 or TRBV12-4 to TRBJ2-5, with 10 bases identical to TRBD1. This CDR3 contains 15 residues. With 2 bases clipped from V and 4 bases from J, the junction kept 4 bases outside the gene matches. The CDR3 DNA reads TGTGCCAGCAGTTTAAGGGGACAGGGGTCAGAGACCCAGTACTTC. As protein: CASSLRGQGSETQYF.

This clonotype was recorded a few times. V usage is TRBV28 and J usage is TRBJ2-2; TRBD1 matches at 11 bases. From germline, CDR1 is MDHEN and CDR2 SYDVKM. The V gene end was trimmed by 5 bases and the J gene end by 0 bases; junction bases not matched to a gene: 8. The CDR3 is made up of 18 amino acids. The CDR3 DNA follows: TGTGCCAGCAGTCCAATTCGGACAGGGGGCGCGAACACCGGGGAGCTGTTTTTT. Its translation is CASSPIRTGGANTGELFF.

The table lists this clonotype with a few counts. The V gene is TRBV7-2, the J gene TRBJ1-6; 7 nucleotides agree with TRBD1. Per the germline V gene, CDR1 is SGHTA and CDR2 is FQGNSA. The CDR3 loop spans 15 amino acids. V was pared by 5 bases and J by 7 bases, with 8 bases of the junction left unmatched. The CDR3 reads CASSPSQGPNSPLHF. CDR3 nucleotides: TGTGCCAGCAGCCCCTCACAGGGGCCGAATTCACCCCTCCACTTT.

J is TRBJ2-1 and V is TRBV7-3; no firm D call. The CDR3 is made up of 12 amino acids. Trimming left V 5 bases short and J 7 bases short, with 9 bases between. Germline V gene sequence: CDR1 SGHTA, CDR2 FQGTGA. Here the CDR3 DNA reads TGTGCCAGCAGCCCGCTTGTTAATGAGCAGTTCTTC. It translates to CASSPLVNEQFF.

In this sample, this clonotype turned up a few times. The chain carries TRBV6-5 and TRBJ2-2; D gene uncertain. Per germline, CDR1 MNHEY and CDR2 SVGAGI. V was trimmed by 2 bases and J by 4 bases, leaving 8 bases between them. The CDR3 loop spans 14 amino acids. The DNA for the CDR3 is TGTGCCAGCAGTTACAAACACATCACCGGGGAGCTGTTTTTT. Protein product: CASSYKHITGELFF.

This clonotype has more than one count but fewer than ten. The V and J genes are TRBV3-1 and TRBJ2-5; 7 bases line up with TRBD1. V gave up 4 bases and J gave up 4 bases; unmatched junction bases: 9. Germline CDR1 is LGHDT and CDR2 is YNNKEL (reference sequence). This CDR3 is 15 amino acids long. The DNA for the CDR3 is TGTGCCAGCAGCCGAAACAGGGGAACAATAGAGACCCAGTACTTC. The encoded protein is CASSRNRGTIETQYF.

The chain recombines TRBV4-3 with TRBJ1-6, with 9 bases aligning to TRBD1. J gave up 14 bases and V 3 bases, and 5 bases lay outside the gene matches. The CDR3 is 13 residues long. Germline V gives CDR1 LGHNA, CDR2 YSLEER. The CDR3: CASSQSQGATLHF. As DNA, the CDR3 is TGCGCCAGCAGCCAGTCACAGGGGGCCACCCTCCACTTT.

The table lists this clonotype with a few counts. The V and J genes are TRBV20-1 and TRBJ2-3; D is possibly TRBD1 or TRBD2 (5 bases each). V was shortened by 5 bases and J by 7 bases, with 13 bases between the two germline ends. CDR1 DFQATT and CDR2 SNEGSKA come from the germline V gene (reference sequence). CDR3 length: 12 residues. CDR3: CSAEGFSNTQYF. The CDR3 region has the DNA TGCAGTGCTGAGGGGTTTAGCAATACGCAGTATTTT.

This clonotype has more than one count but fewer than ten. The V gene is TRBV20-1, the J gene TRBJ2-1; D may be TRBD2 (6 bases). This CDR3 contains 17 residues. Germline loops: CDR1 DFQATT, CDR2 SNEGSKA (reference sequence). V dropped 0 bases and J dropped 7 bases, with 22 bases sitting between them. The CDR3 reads CSARDWRISDYRNEQFF. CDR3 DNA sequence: TGCAGTGCTAGAGATTGGAGGATTTCGGACTACCGGAATGAGCAGTTCTTC.

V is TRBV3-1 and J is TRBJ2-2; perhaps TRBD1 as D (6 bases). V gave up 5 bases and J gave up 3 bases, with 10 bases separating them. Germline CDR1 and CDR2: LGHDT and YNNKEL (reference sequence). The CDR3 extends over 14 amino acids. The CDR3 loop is CASSLRQDTGELFF. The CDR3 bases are TGTGCCAGCAGCTTAAGACAGGACACCGGGGAGCTGTTTTTT.

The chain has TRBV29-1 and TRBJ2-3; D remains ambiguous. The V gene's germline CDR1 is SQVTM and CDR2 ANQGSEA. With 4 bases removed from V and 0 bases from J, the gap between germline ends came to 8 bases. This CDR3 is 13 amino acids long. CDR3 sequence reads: CSVGGSSTDTQYF. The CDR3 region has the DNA TGCAGCGTTGGTGGCAGTAGCACAGATACGCAGTATTTT.

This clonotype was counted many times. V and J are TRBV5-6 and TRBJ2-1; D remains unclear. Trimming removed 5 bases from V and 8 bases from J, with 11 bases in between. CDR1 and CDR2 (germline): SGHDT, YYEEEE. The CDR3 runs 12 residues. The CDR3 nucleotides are TGTGCCAGCAGTTGGAATCGGGATGAGCAGTTCTTC. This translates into CASSWNRDEQFF.

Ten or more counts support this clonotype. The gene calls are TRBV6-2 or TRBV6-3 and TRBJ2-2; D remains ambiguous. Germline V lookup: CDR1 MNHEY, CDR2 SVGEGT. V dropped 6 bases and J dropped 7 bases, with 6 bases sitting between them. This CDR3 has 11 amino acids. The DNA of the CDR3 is TGTGCCAGCAGAAGGAACGGGGAGCTGTTTTTT. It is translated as CASRRNGELFF.

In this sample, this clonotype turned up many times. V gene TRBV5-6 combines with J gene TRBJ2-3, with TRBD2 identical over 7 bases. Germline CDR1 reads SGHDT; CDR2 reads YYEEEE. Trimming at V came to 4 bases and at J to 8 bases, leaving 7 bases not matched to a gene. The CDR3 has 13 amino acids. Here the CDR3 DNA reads TGTGCCAGCAGCGCCCGGGAGCGGGGTACGCAGTATTTT. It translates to CASSARERGTQYF.

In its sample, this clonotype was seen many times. The CDR3 loop reads CASSYYRVNYEQYF. CDR3 DNA: TGTGCCAGCAGCTACTACAGGGTAAACTACGAGCAGTACTTC. The V call is TRBV6-1, the J call TRBJ2-7; D possibly corresponds to TRBD1 (6 bases). The CDR3 totals 14 residues. Trimming took 6 bases from V and 3 from J, leaving 15 bases between them. Germline V gene lookup returns CDR1 MNHNS and CDR2 SASEGT.

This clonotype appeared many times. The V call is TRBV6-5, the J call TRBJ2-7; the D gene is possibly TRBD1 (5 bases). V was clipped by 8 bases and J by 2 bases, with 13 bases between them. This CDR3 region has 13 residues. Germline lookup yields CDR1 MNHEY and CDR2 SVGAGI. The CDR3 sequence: CASRATGTYEQYF. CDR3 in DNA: TGTGCCAGCCGGGCAACAGGAACCTACGAGCAGTACTTC.

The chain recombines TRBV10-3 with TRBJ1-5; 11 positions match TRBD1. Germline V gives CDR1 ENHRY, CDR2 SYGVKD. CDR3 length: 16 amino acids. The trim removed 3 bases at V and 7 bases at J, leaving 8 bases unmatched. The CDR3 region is CAISDRTGGSQQPQHF. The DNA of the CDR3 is TGTGCCATCAGTGACAGGACAGGGGGCTCACAGCAGCCCCAGCATTTT.

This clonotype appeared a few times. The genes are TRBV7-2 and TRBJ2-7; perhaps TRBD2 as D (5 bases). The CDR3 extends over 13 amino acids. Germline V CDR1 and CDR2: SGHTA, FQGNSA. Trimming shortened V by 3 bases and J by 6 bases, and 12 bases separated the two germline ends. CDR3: CASSLDWASEQYF. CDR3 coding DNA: TGTGCCAGCAGCTTGGACTGGGCTAGCGAGCAGTACTTC.